The 8 T cell receptor beta chains below come from one sample, sequenced in a study of OX40 agonist ivuxolimab in advanced cancers. Some clones are missing from TCRdb's copy, which holds only in-frame ones; the method was immunoSEQ multiplex PCR. The profile shows roughly 100,000 clones, about nine tenths of them singletons. The material was CD4+ or CD8+ T cells sorted from blood, obtained in a trial of the OX40 agonist ivuxolimab. Receptor source: an adult with an advanced solid tumor such as melanoma, head and neck, liver or kidney cancer.

This chain uses TRBV30 with TRBJ1-4; TRBD1 might be the D (5 bases). From germline, CDR1 is GTSNPN and CDR2 SVGIG (reference sequence). The CDR3 is 13 amino acids. V shed 3 bases and J shed 8 bases, with 13 bases lying between them. In nucleotides, the CDR3 is TGTGCCTGGAGCGGCCTGGACAAGGAAAAACTGTTTTTT. It is translated as CAWSGLDKEKLFF.

The chain employs TRBV5-1 and TRBJ1-4; D is ambiguous. CDR1 SGHRS and CDR2 YFSETQ come from the germline V gene. V gave up 0 bases and J gave up 5 bases, with 11 bases separating them. The CDR3 is made up of 15 amino acids. CDR3 sequence reads: CASSLAPGPNEKLFF. As DNA, the CDR3 is TGCGCCAGCAGCTTGGCGCCAGGACCAAATGAAAAACTGTTTTTT.

This chain's CDR3 is CAWSWGASGNTIYF. Here the CDR3 DNA reads TGTGCCTGGAGTTGGGGAGCCTCTGGAAACACCATATATTTT. The rearrangement links TRBV30 to TRBJ1-3; D call uncertain. Germline-derived CDR1 and CDR2 are GTSNPN and SVGIG (reference sequence). The CDR3 totals 14 residues. Trimming pared 2 bases from V and 0 bases from J, leaving 8 bases between.

As regards this clone: At the DNA level, this CDR3 is encoded by other sequences in the same sample as well. The V gene is TRBV2, the J gene TRBJ1-5; D is undetermined. V shed 4 bases and J shed 0 bases, with 7 bases lying between them. The CDR3 extends over 14 amino acids. Germline V gene data show CDR1 as SNHLY and CDR2 as FYNNEI. Here the CDR3 reads CASSGQNSNQPQHF. In DNA, the CDR3 is TGTGCCAGCAGTGGGCAGAATAGCAATCAGCCCCAGCATTTT.

This chain connects TRBV10-3 to TRBJ2-3, with D tentatively TRBD2 (6 bases). Germline V lookup: CDR1 ENHRY, CDR2 SYGVKD. Trimming left V 6 bases short and J 2 bases short, with 12 bases between. CDR3 length equals 14 residues. The CDR3 DNA is TGTGCCATCAGAGGCGGGGTGACCACAGATACGCAGTATTTT. Translating it yields CAIRGGVTTDTQYF.

This chain connects TRBV2 to TRBJ2-7; D uncertain. Germline V CDR1 and CDR2: SNHLY, FYNNEI. The CDR3 contains 14 residues. V lost 1 base and J lost 5, with 12 bases in between. The CDR3 reads CASSEGVGTDEQYF. CDR3 nucleotide sequence: TGTGCCAGCAGTGAAGGGGTTGGTACTGACGAGCAGTACTTC.

The V gene is TRBV18, the J gene TRBJ1-2; the match to TRBD1 covers 8 bases. The CDR3 has 13 amino acids. Trimming cost V 6 bases and J 4 bases; bases outside gene matches: 4. Germline loops: CDR1 KGHSH, CDR2 LQKENI. The CDR3 DNA reads as TGTGCCAGCTCCCTCGGGACAGGCTATGGCTACACCTTC. The encoded protein is CASSLGTGYGYTF.

The V gene is TRBV7-2, the J gene TRBJ1-1; D is unclear. The CDR3 spans 15 residues. Trimming shortened V by 1 base and J by 5 bases, and 14 bases separated the two germline ends. The germline CDR1 and CDR2 sequences are SGHTA and FQGNSA. The CDR3 sequence is CASSLVGLGMTEAFF. The CDR3 region has the DNA TGTGCCAGCAGCTTAGTAGGGCTCGGGATGACTGAAGCTTTCTTT.